These T cell receptor beta chains were read from a single sample in a study of PD-1 blockade in classical Hodgkin lymphoma. The repertoire was sequenced with immunoSEQ multiplex PCR; TCRdb's copy has only in-frame clones and lacks some. The sample consists of 100,000 or so clones, roughly 90% of them appearing once. The material sequenced was peripheral blood mononuclear cells (PBMCs), taken before the second cycle of nivolumab. These receptors were taken from a human donor with classical Hodgkin lymphoma. The CDR3 runs from the conserved cysteine through the conserved F or W. D genes are given only for firm matches. For some rows the clone size is stated as once, few or many, or as a class when expanded; others skip it.

clone size,D gene,V gene,J gene,CDR3 protein,CDR3 DNA
NA,TRBD2,TRBV6-6,TRBJ2-2,CASSSLAGGNTGELFF,TGTGCCAGCAGTTCTTTAGCGGGGGGAAACACCGGGGAGCTGTTTTTT
NA,NA,TRBV15,TRBJ2-1,CATSRTRQAYYNEQFF,TGTGCCACCAGCAGAACCCGACAGGCTTACTACAATGAGCAGTTCTTC
NA,NA,TRBV9,TRBJ1-6,CASSLGLVSPLHF,TGTGCCAGCAGCCTCGGACTTGTCTCACCCCTCCACTTT
NA,NA,TRBV30,TRBJ2-5,CAWNRRHLKTQYF,TGTGCCTGGAATAGGCGTCATCTGAAGACCCAGTACTTC
NA,TRBD1,TRBV5-4,TRBJ1-5,CASSLEGAYQPQHF,TGTGCCAGCAGCTTGGAGGGGGCGTATCAGCCCCAGCATTTT
NA,NA,TRBV15,TRBJ2-5,CATSRVSDTSKYF,TGTGCCACCAGCAGGGTATCAGACACCAGCAAGTACTTC
NA,NA,TRBV10-3,TRBJ2-3,CAISDSTDTQYF,TGTGCCATCAGTGATTCCACAGATACGCAGTATTTT
NA,NA,TRBV27,TRBJ2-5,CASSPGQRQETQYF,TGTGCCAGCAGCCCCGGACAGAGACAAGAGACCCAGTACTTC
NA,TRBD1,TRBV6-6,TRBJ1-1,CASSYPRTGTNTEAFF,TGTGCCAGCAGTTACCCGAGGACAGGGACTAACACTGAAGCTTTCTTT
once,NA,TRBV4-1,TRBJ2-2,CASSLPLTGELFF,TGCGCCAGCAGCCTACCTTTGACCGGGGAGCTGTTTTTT
NA,NA,TRBV6-1,TRBJ1-6,CASSGHPTSPLHF,TGTGCCAGCAGTGGACATCCCACTTCACCCCTCCACTTT
NA,TRBD1,TRBV10-1,TRBJ1-3,CASSLIRDRVSGNTIYF,TGCGCCAGCAGTCTGATCCGGGACAGGGTCTCTGGAAACACCATATATTTT
few,TRBD2,TRBV28,TRBJ2-1,CASSPPVGQGRDEQFF,TGTGCCAGCAGCCCCCCAGTCGGACAAGGGAGGGATGAGCAGTTCTTC
NA,TRBD2,TRBV11-3,TRBJ2-7,CASSPGSGGSNEQYF,TGTGCCAGCAGCCCCGGCAGCGGGGGATCGAACGAGCAGTACTTC
NA,TRBD2,TRBV5-5,TRBJ2-1,CASSFFLAGGNEQFF,TGTGCCAGCAGCTTTTTTCTAGCGGGGGGCAATGAGCAGTTCTTC
NA,NA,TRBV12-5,TRBJ2-5,CASGLVRRGLQDF,TGTGCCAGTGGTTTGGTAAGGCGAGGTCTTCAGGACTTC
NA,TRBD1,TRBV5-6,TRBJ1-6,CASSAWTGNSYNSPLHF,TGTGCCAGCAGCGCCTGGACAGGCAACTCCTATAATTCACCCCTCCACTTT
NA,TRBD1,TRBV9,TRBJ2-5,CASSKRQGEETQYF,TGTGCCAGCAGCAAAAGACAGGGCGAAGAGACCCAGTACTTC
NA,NA,TRBV5-4,TRBJ2-5,CASSLLGAQETQYF,TGTGCCAGCAGCTTGTTGGGGGCACAAGAGACCCAGTACTTC
NA,NA,TRBV6-4,TRBJ2-1,CASSDSAGASNGEQFF,TGTGCCAGCAGTGACTCCGCGGGGGCATCAAATGGTGAGCAGTTCTTC